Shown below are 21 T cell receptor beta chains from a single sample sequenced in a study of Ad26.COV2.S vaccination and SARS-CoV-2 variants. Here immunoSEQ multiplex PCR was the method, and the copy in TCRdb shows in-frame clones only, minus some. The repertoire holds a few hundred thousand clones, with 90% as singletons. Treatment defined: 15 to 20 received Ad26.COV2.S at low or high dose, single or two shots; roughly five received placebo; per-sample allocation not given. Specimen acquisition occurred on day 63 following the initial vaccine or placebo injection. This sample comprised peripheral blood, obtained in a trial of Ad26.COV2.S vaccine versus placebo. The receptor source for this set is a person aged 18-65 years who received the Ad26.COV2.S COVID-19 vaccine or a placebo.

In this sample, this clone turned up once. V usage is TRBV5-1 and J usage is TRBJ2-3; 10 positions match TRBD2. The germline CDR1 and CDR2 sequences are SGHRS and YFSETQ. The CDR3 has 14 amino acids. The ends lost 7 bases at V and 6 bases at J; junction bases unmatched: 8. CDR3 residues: CASGESGRVDTQYF. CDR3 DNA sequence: TGCGCCAGCGGCGAAAGCGGGAGGGTGGATACGCAGTATTTT. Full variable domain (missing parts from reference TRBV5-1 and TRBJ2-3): KAGVTQTPRYLIKTRGQQVTLSCSPISGHRSVSWYQQTPGQGLQFLFEYFSETQRNKGNFPGRFSGRQFSNSRSEMNVSTLELGDSALYLCASGESGRVDTQYFGPGTRLTVL.

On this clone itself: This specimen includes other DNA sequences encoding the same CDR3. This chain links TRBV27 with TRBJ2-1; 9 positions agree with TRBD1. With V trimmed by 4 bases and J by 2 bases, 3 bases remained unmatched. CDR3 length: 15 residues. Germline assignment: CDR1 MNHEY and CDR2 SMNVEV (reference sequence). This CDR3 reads CASSSGQGAYNEQFF. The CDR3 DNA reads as TGTGCCAGCAGTTCGGGACAGGGAGCCTACAATGAGCAGTTCTTC.

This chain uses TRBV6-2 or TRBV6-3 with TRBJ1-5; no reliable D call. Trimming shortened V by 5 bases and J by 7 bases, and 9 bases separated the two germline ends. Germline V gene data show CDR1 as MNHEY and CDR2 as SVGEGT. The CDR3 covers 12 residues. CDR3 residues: CASSKIEQPQHF. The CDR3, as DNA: TGTGCCAGCAGTAAGATTGAACAGCCCCAGCATTTT.

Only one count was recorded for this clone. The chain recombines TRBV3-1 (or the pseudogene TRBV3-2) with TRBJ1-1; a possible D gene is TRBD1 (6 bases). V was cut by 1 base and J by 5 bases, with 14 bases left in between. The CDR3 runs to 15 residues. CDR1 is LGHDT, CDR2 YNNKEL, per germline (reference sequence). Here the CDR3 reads CASSQGAGVGTEAFF. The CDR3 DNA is TGTGCCAGCAGCCAAGGGGCAGGGGTTGGTACTGAAGCTTTCTTT.

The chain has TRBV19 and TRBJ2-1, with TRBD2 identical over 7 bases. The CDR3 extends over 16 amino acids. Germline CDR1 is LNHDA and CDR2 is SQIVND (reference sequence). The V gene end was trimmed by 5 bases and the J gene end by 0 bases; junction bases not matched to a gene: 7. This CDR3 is CASSPSGENSYNEQFF. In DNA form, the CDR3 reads TGTGCCAGTAGTCCTAGCGGCGAGAACTCCTACAATGAGCAGTTCTTC.

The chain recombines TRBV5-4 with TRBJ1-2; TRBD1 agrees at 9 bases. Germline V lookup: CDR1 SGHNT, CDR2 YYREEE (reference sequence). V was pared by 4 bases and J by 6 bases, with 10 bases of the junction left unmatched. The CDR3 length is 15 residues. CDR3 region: CASSRPNGQGNGYTF. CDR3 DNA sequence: TGTGCCAGCAGCCGGCCAAATGGACAGGGGAATGGCTACACCTTC. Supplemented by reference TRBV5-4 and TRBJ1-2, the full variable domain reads ETGVTQSPTHLIKTRGQQVTLRCSSQSGHNTVSWYQQALGQGPQFIFQYYREEENGRGNFPPRFSGLQFPNYSSELNVNALELDDSALYLCASSRPNGQGNGYTFGSGTRLTVV.

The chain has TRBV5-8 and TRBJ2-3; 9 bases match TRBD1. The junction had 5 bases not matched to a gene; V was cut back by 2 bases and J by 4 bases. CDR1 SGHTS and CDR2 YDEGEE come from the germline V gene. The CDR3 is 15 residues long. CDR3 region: CASSLGQGTADTQYF. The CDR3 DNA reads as TGTGCCAGCAGCTTAGGACAGGGGACGGCAGATACGCAGTATTTT.

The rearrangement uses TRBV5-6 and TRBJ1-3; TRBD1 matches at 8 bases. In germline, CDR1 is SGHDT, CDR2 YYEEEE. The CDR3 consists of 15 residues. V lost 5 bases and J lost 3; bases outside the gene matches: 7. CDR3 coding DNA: TGTGCCAGCAGAAACAGGGGGTTCGGTGGAAACACCATATATTTT. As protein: CASRNRGFGGNTIYF.

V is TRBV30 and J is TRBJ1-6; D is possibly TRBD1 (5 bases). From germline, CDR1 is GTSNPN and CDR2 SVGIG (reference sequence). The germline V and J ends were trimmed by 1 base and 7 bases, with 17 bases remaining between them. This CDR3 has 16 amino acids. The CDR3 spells CAWSAGGPGRNSPLHF. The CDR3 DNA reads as TGTGCCTGGAGTGCTGGAGGGCCAGGGAGAAATTCACCCCTCCACTTT.

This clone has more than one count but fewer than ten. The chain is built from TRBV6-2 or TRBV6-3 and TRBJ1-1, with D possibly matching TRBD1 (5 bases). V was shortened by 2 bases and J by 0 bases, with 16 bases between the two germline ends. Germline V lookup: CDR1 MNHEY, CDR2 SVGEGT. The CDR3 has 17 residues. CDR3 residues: CASSYTDWGFVNTEAFF. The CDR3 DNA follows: TGTGCCAGCAGTTACACGGACTGGGGGTTCGTGAACACTGAAGCTTTCTTT.

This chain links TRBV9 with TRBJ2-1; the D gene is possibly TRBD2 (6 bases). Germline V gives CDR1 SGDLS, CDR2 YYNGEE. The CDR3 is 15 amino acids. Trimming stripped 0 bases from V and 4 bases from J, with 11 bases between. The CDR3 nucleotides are TGTGCCAGCAGCGTAGATATTAGCGGATACAATGAGCAGTTCTTC. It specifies CASSVDISGYNEQFF.

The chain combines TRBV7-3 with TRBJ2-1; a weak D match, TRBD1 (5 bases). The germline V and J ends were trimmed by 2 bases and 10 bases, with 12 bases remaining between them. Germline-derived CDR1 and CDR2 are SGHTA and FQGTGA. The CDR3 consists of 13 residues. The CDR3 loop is CASSLEQAGEQFF. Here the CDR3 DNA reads TGTGCCAGCAGCTTAGAACAGGCTGGCGAGCAGTTCTTC.

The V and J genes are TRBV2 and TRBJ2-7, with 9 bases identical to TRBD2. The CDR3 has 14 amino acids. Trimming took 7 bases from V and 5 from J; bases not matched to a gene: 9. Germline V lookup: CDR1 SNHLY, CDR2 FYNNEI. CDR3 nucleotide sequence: TGTGCCAGCATTGGCGGGAGGGCCGTGCACGAGCAGTACTTC. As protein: CASIGGRAVHEQYF.

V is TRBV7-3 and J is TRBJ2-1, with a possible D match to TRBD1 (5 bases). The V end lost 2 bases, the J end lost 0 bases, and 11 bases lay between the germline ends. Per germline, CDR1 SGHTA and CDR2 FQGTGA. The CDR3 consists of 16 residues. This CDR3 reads CASSLLRARSYNEQFF. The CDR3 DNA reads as TGTGCCAGCAGCTTACTCAGGGCCCGCTCCTACAATGAGCAGTTCTTC.

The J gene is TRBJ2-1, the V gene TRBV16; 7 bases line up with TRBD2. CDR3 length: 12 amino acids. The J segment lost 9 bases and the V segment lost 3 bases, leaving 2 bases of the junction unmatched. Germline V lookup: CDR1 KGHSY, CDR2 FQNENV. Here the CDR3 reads CASSHTGGEQFF. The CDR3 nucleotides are TGTGCCAGCAGCCATACGGGAGGTGAGCAGTTCTTC. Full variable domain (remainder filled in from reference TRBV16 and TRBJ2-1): GEEVAQTPKHLVRGEGQKAKLYCAPIKGHSYVFWYQQVLKNEFKFLISFQNENVFDETGMPKERFSAKCLPNSPCSLEIQATKLEDSAVYFCASSHTGGEQFFGPGTRLTVL.

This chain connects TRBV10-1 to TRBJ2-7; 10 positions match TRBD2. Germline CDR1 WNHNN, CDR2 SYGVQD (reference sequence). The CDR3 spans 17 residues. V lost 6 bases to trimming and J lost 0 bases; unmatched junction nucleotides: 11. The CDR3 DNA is TGCGCCAGCAGGCCGAGCCCTAGCGGGAGTGTCTCCTACGAGCAGTACTTC. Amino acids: CASRPSPSGSVSYEQYF.

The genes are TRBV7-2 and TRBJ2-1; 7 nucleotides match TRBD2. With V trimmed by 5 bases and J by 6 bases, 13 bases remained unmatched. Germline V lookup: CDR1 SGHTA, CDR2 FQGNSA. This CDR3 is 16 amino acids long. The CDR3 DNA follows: TGTGCCAGCAGCCCCCGGGGCGCGGGAGTGGTCAATGAGCAGTTCTTC. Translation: CASSPRGAGVVNEQFF.

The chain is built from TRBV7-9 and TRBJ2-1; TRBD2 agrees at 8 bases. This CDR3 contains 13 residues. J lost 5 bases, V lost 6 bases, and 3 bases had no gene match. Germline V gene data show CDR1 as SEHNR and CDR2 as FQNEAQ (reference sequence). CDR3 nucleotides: TGTGCCAGCAGTATGACTAGCGACAATGAGCAGTTCTTC. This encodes CASSMTSDNEQFF. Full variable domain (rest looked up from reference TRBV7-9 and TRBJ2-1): DTGVSQNPRHKITKRGQNVTFRCDPISEHNRLYWYRQTLGQGPEFLTYFQNEAQLEKSRLLSDRFSAERPKGSFSTLEIQRTEQGDSAMYLCASSMTSDNEQFFGPGTRLTVL.

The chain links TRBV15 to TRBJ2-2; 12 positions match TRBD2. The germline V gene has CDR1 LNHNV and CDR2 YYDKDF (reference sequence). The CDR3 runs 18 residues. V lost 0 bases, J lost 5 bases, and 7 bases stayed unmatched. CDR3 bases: TGTGCCACCAGCAGAGATCTCAGACTAGCGGGAGAAACCGGGGAGCTGTTTTTT. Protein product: CATSRDLRLAGETGELFF.

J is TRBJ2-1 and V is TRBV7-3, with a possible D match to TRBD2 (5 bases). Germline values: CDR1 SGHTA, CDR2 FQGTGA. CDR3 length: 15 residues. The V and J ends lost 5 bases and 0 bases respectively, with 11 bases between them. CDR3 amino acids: CASSAQRSSYNEQFF. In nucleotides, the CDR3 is TGTGCCAGCAGCGCTCAGCGGAGCTCCTACAATGAGCAGTTCTTC. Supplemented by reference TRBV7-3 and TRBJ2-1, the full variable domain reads GAGVSQTPSNKVTEKGKYVELRCDPISGHTALYWYRQSLGQGPEFLIYFQGTGAADDSGLPNDRFFAVRPEGSVSTLKIQRTERGDSAVYLCASSAQRSSYNEQFFGPGTRLTVL.

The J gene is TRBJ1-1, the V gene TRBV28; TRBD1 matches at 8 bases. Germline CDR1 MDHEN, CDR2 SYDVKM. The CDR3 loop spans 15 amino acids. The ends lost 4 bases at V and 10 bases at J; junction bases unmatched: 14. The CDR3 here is CASSSPGQVWFGAFF. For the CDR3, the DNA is TGTGCCAGCAGTTCCCCGGGACAGGTGTGGTTTGGAGCTTTCTTT. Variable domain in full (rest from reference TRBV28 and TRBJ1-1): DVKVTQSSRYLVKRTGEKVFLECVQDMDHENMFWYRQDPGLGLRLIYFSYDVKMKEKGDIPEGYSVSREKKERFSLILESASTNQTSMYLCASSSPGQVWFGAFFGQGTRLTVV.